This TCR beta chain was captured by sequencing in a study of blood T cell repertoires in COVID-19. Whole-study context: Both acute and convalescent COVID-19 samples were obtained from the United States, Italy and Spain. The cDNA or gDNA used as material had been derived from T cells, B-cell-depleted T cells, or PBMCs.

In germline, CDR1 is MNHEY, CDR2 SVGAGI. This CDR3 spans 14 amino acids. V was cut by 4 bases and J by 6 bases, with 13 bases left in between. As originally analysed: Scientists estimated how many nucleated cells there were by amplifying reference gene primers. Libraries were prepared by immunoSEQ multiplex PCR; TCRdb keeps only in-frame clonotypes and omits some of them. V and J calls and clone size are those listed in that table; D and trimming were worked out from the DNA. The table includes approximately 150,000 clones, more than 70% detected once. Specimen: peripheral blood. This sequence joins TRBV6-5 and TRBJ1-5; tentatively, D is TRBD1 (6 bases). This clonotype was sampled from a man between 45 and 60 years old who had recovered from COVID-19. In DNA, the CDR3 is TGTGCCAGCAGTTCCGGGGGGCCGAGTCAGCCCCAGCATTTT. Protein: CASSSGGPSQPQHF.